This TCR beta chain appears in the sequencing data of a study of monozygotic twins with inflammatory bowel disease. Study-level results: Especially with disease activity, IBD patients shared fewer clonotypes with others than healthy twins did.

Note on this clonotype: The antigen is undetermined.

The CDR3 is 11 amino acids. The V gene's germline CDR1 is DFQATT and CDR2 SNEGSKA (reference sequence). Two rounds of nested PCR, of about 17 and 10 cycles, were run on TCRalpha and TCRbeta cDNA. Using the 5' RACE reads, TCRdb records one entry per CDR3 protein without DNA. This sample's table reports a few hundred thousand distinct CDR3 sequences. The source material was blood. The chain uses TRBV20-1 and TRBJ2-1; the D gene TCRdb calls, TRBD1, cannot be checked with no DNA. The sequence derives from a human donor with ulcerative colitis or Crohn's disease, or a healthy co-twin of an affected twin (not recorded which). CDR3 loop: CSAPAGHEQFF.